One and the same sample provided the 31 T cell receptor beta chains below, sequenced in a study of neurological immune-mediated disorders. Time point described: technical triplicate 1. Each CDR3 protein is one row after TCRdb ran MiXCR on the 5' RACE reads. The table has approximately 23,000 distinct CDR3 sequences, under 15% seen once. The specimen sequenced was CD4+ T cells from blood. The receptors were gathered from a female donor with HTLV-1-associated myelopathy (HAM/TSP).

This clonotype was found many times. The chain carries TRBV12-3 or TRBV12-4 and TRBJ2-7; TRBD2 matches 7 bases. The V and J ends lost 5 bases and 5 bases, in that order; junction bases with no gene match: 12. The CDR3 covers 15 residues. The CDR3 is CASSHGSAGVHEQYF. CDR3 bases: TGTGCCAGCAGTCACGGATCGGCGGGGGTGCACGAGCAGTACTTC.

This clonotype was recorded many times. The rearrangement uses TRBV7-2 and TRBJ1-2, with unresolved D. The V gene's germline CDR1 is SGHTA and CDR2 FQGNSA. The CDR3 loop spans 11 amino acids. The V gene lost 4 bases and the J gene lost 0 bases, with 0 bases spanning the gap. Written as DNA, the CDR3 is TGTGCCAGCAGCTCTAACTATGGCTACACCTTC. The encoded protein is CASSSNYGYTF. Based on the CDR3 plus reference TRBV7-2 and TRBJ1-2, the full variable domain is GAGVSQSPSNKVTEKGKDVELRCDPISGHTALYWYRQSLGQGLEFLIYFQGNSAPDKSGLPSDRFSAERTGGSVSTLTIQRTQQEDSAVYLCASSSNYGYTFGSGTRLTVV.

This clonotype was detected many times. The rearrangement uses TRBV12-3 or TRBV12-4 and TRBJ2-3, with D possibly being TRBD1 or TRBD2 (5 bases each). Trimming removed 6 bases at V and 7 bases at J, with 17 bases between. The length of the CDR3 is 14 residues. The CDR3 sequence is CASSLNQRGHTQYF. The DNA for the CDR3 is TGTGCCAGCAGCCTGAACCAAAGGGGACATACGCAGTATTTT.

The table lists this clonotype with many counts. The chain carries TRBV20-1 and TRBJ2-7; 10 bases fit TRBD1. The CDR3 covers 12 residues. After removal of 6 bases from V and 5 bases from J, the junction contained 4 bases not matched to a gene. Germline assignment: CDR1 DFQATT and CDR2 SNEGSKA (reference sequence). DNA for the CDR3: TGCAGTGCCTGGGACAGGGGAAACGAGCAGTACTTC. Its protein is CSAWDRGNEQYF.

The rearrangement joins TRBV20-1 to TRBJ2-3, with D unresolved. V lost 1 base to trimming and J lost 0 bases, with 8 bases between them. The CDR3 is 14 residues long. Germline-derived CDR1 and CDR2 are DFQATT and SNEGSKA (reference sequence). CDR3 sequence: CSARAATSTDTQYF. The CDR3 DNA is TGCAGTGCTAGAGCCGCCACTAGCACAGATACGCAGTATTTT.

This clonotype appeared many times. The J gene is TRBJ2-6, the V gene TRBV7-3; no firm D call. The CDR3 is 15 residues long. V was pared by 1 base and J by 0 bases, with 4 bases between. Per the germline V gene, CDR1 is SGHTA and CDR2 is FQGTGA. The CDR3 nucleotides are TGTGCCAGCAGCTTAATTCACTCTGGGGCCAACGTCCTGACTTTC. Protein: CASSLIHSGANVLTF. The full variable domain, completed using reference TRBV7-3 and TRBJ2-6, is GAGVSQTPSNKVTEKGKYVELRCDPISGHTALYWYRQSLGQGPEFLIYFQGTGAADDSGLPNDRFFAVRPEGSVSTLKIQRTERGDSAVYLCASSLIHSGANVLTFGAGSRLTVL.

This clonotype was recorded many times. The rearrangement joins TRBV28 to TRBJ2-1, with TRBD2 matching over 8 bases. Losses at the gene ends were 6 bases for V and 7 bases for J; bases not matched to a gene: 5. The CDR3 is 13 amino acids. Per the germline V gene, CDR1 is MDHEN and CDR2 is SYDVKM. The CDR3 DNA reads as TGTGCCAGCAGCGGGGGGGCCTTAAATGAGCAGTTCTTC. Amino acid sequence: CASSGGALNEQFF.

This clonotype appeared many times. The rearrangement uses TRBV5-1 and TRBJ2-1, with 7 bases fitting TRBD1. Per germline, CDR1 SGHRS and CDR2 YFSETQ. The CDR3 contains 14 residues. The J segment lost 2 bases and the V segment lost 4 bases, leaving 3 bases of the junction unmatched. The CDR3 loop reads CASSLRGTYNEQFF. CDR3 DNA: TGCGCCAGCAGCCTCAGGGGGACCTACAATGAGCAGTTCTTC.

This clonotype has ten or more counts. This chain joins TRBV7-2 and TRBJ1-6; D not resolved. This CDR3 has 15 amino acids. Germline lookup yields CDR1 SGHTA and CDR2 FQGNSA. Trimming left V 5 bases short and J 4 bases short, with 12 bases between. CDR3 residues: CASSRKVSYNSPLHF. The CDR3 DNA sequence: TGTGCCAGCAGCCGAAAAGTATCGTATAATTCACCCCTCCACTTT.

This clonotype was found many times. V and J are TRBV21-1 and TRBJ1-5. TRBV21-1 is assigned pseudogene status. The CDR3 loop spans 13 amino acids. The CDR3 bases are TGTGCCAGCGCAGGACCAGAGAATCAGCCCCAGCATTTT. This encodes CASAGPENQPQHF.

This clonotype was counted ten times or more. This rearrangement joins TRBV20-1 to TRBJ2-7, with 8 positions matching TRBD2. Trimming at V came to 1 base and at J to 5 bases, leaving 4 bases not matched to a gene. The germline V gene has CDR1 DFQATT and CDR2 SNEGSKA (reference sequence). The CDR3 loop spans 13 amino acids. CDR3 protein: CSARAYSGDEQYF. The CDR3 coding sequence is TGCAGTGCTAGAGCGTATAGCGGGGACGAGCAGTACTTC.

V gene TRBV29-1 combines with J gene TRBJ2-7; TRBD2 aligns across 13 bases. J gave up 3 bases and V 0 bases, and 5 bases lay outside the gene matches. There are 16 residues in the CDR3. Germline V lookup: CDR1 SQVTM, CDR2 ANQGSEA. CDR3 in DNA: TGCAGCGTTGAAGAATGGACTAGCGGGGGAAACTACGAGCAGTACTTC. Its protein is CSVEEWTSGGNYEQYF.

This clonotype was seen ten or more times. DNA of the CDR3: TGCAGTGCTTGGGAAACTAGCGGGGGGATACAGTTCTTC. This sequence encodes CSAWETSGGIQFF. The V gene is TRBV20-1, the J gene TRBJ2-1; 12 nucleotides match TRBD2. This CDR3 is built from 13 residues. CDR1 and CDR2 from the germline V gene are DFQATT and SNEGSKA (reference sequence). V lost 5 bases, J lost 13 bases, and 9 bases stayed unmatched.

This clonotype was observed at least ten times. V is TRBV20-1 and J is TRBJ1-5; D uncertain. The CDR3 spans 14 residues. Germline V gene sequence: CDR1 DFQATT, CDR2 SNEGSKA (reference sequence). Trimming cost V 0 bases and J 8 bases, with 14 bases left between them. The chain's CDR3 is CSARDGSEAEPQHF. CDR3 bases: TGCAGTGCTAGAGATGGCAGCGAAGCTGAGCCCCAGCATTTT.

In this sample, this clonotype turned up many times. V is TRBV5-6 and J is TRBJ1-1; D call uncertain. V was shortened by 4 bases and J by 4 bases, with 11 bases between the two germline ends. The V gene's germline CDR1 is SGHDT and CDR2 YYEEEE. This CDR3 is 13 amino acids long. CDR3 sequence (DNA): TGTGCCAGCAGCCTCGTTGAGGGCACTGAAGCTTTCTTT. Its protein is CASSLVEGTEAFF.

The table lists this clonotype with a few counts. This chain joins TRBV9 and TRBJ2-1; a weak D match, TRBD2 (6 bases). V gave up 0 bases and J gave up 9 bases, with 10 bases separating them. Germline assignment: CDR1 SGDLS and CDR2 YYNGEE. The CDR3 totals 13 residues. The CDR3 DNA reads TGTGCCAGCAGCGTAGGAACTAGCACTGAGCAGTTCTTC. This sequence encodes CASSVGTSTEQFF.

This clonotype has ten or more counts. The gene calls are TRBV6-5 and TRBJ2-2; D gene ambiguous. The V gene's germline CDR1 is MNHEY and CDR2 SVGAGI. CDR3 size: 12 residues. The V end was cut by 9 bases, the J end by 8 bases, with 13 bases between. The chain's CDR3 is CASKDGSGELFF. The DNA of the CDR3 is TGTGCCAGTAAGGACGGCTCGGGGGAGCTGTTTTTT.

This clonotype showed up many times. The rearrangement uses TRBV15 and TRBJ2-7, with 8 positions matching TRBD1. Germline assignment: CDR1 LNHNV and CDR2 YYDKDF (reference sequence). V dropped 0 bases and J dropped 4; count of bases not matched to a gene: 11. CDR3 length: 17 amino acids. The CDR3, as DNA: TGTGCCACCAGCAGAGATTTTCGCCGAGGACAGGGTTACGAGCAGTACTTC. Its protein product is CATSRDFRRGQGYEQYF. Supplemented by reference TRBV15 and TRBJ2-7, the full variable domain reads DAMVIQNPRYQVTQFGKPVTLSCSQTLNHNVMYWYQQKSSQAPKLLFHYYDKDFNNEADTPDNFQSRRPNTSFCFLDIRSPGLGDTAMYLCATSRDFRRGQGYEQYFGPGTRLTVT.

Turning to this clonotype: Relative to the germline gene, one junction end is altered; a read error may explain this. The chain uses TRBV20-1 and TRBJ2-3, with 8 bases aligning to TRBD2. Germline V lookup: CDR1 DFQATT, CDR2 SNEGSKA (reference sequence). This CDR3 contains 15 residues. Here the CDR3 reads CSARDLRGGTYTQYF. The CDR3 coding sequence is TGCAGTGCTAGAGATCTTCGGGGGGGCACATATACTCAGTATTTT.

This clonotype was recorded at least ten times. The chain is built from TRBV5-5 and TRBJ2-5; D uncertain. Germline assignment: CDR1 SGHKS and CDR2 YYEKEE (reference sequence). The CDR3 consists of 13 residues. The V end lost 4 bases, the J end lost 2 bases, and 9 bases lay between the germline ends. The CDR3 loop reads CASSGSPQETQYF. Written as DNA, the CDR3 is TGTGCCAGCAGCGGAAGCCCACAAGAGACCCAGTACTTC.

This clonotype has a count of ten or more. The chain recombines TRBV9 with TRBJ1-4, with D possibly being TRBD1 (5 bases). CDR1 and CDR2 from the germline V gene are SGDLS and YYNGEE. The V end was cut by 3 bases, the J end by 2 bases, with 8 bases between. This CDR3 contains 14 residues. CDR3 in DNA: TGTGCCAGCAGCGCGACAGATACTAATGAAAAACTGTTTTTT. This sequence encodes CASSATDTNEKLFF. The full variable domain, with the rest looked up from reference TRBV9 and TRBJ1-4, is DSGVTQTPKHLITATGQRVTLRCSPRSGDLSVYWYQQSLDQGLQFLIQYYNGEERAKGNILERFSAQQFPDLHSELNLSSLELGDSALYFCASSATDTNEKLFFGSGTQLSVL.

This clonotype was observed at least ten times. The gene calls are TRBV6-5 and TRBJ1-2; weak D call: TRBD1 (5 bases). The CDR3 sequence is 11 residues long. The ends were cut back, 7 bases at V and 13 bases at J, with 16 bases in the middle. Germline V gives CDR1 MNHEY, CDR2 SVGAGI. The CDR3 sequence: CASTNGAERTF. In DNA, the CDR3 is TGTGCCAGCACGAACGGGGCGGAGCGCACCTTC.

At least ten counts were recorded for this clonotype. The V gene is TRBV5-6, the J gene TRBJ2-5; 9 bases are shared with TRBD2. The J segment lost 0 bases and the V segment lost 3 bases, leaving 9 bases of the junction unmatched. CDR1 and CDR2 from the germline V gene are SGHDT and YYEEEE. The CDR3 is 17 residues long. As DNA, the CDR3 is TGTGCCAGCAGCTACAGGAGGAGCGGGGGGTACCAAGAGACCCAGTACTTC. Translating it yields CASSYRRSGGYQETQYF.

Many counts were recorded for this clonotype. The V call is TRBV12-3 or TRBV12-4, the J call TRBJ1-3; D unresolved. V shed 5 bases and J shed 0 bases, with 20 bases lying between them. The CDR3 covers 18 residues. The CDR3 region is CASSLQIHTRSSGNTIYF. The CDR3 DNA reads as TGTGCCAGCAGTCTCCAGATACACACGCGATCCTCTGGAAACACCATATATTTT.

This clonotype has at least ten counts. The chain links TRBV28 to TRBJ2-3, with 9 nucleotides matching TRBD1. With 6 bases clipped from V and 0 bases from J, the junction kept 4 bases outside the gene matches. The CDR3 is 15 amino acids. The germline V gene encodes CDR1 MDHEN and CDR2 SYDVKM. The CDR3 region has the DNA TGTGCCAGCAGACCCGGACAGGGGAGCACAGATACGCAGTATTTT. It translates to CASRPGQGSTDTQYF.

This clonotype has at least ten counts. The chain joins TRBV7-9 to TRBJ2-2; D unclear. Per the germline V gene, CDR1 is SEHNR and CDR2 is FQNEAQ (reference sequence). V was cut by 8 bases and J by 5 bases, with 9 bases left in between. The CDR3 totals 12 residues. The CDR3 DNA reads TGTGCCAGCTGTCCGCATACCGGGGAGCTGTTTTTT. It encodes CASCPHTGELFF.

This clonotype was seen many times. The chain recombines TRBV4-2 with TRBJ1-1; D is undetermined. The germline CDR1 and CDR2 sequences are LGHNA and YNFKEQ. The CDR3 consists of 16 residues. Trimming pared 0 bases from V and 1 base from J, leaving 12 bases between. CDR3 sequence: CASSQEVSAANTEAFF. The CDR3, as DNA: TGTGCCAGCAGCCAAGAGGTGTCGGCTGCGAACACTGAAGCTTTCTTT.

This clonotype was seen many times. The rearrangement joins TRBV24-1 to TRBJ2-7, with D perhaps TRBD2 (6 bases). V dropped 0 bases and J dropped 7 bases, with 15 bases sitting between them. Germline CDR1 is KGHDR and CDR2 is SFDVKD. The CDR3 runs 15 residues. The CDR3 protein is CATSDLRDTAGEQYF. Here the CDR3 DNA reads TGTGCCACCAGTGATTTGCGAGACACCGCGGGGGAGCAGTACTTC.

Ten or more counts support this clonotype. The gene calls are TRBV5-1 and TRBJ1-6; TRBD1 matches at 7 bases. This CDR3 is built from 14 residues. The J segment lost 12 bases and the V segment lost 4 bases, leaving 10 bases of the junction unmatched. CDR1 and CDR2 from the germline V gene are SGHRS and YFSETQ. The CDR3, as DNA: TGCGCCAGCAGCCCCGGGACAGCGGGTGGACCCCTCCACTTT. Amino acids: CASSPGTAGGPLHF.

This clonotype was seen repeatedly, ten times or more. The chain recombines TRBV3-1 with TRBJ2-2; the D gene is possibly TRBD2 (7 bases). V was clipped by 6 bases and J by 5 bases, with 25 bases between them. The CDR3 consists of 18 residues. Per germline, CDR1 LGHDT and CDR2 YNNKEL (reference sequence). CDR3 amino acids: CASRGGDVTGGWTGELFF. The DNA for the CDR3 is TGTGCCAGCAGAGGGGGGGACGTAACGGGGGGCTGGACCGGGGAGCTGTTTTTT.

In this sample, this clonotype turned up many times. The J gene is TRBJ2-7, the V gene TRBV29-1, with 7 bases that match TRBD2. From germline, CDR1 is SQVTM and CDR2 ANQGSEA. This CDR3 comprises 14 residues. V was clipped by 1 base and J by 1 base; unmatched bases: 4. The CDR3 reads CSVEASGGSYEQYF. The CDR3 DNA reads TGCAGCGTTGAAGCTAGCGGTGGTTCCTACGAGCAGTACTTC.